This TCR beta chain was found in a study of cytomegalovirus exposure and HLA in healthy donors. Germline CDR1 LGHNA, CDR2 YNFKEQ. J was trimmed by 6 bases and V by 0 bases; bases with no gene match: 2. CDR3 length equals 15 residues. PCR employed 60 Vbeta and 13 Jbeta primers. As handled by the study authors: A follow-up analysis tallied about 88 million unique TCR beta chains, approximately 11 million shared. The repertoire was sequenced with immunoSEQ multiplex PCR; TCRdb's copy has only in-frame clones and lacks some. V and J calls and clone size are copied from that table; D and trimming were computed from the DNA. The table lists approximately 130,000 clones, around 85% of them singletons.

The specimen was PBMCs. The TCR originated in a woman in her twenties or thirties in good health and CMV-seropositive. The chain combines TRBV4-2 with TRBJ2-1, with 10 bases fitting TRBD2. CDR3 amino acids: CASSQESGGANEQFF. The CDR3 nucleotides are TGTGCCAGCAGCCAAGAAAGCGGGGGGGCCAATGAGCAGTTCTTC.